This entry features one TCR beta chain sequence. There is no known antigen for this receptor. No base quality information exists; no much larger clone differs at one position. Each collaborating institution followed its own protocols to collect whole blood in K2EDTA tubes. For TCRbeta analysis, collaborator samples were shipped as frozen whole blood, as isolated PBMCs, or as DNA extracted from either sample type. The data stem from a study of blood T cell repertoires in COVID-19 (dated by TCRdb to 2019 to 2021). Background on the whole study: The collaborator samples originated in the United States, Italy and Spain and spanned the acute and convalescent phases of COVID-19. The sample metadata nearly always contained a de-identified subject ID, COVID-19 status, age in years and sex. Samples came from the ongoing ImmuneRACE study (first 160 participants) plus 1,254 subjects from 6 global collaborators. Subjects who had been exposed to COVID-19, were actively infected with it, or had recovered from it provided the deeply sampled blood TCRbeta repertoires that made up the dataset. The repertoires were released in a freely available public database intended as a resource for research on the immune response to SARS-CoV-2. HLA class I and class II types, where available, came from metadata supplied by the sample provider rather than from assay-based typing. The material from the prospective study consisted of cDNA or gDNA derived from T cells, B-cell-depleted T cells, or PBMCs. General study outcomes and caveats: The quantity of clinical and demographic metadata differed by source and by participant and was supplied without curation.

TCRbeta CDR3 regions were amplified from genomic DNA by means of the immunoSEQ Assay, a bias-controlled multiplex PCR. In the paper's pipeline: Within the assay, amplification of reference gene primers was used to estimate how many nucleated cells each sample contained. To quantify the absolute abundance of each unique TCRbeta CDR3 rearrangement, sequence reads were collapsed and filtered. For each sample, productive Simpson clonality was calculated as the square root of Simpson's diversity index over productive rearrangements. The immuneACCESS repertoire file appears here via TCRdb, limited to in-frame rearrangements. These files lack a portion of the clones; in checked studies, under half of the deficit traces to unresolved V genes, and the cause of the others is not known. V, J and clone size derive from that table, while D and trimming were established from the DNA sequence. This sample comprises about 100,000 clones, around 81% of them detected only once. The leading ten clones occupy over 10% of the sample.

The sample comprised peripheral blood. The clonotype was recovered from a man between 45 and 60 years old with active or convalescent COVID-19.

The CDR3 region: CASSRGQASYEQYF. The DNA reads as follows: TGTGCCAGCAGCCGGGGACAGGCATCCTACGAGCAGTACTTC. In this chain, TRBV7-8 is recombined with TRBJ2-7, with 8 bases matching TRBD1. In the germline V gene, CDR1 corresponds to SGHVS and CDR2 to FQNEAQ. Including the terminal cysteine and phenylalanine, the CDR3 comprises 14 residues. Only the CDR3 DNA is retained, 42 bases long and in frame from the first base. V trim: 5 bases; J trim: 1 base; unmatched bases: 4.